These 8 T cell receptor beta chains came from one sample sequenced in a study of blood T cell repertoires in COVID-19. The method was immunoSEQ multiplex PCR; TCRdb's version includes in-frame clones alone and lacks a portion of them. The sample includes about 210,000 clones, around 81% of them seen just once. Sequenced: PBMCs or T cells enriched from blood (not recorded which). All receptors come from a woman between 45 and 60 years old with acute COVID-19.

The chain employs TRBV27 and TRBJ2-7, with D uncertain. Germline V lookup: CDR1 MNHEY, CDR2 SMNVEV (reference sequence). This CDR3 has 16 amino acids. V was cut by 5 bases and J by 0 bases, with 17 bases left in between. The CDR3 DNA follows: TGTGCCAGCAGTCCTCATCTTGGCCTCAGCTCCTACGAGCAGTACTTC. This gives the protein CASSPHLGLSSYEQYF.

The chain uses TRBV19 and TRBJ1-2; 9 positions agree with TRBD1. This CDR3 comprises 14 residues. V was pared by 3 bases and J by 7 bases, with 6 bases of the junction left unmatched. Germline assignment: CDR1 LNHDA and CDR2 SQIVND (reference sequence). CDR3 sequence: CASSIGTGFGGYTF. The CDR3 DNA sequence: TGTGCCAGTAGTATCGGGACAGGGTTTGGTGGCTACACCTTC. Full variable domain (outside the CDR3, taken from reference TRBV19 and TRBJ1-2): DGGITQSPKYLFRKEGQNVTLSCEQNLNHDAMYWYRQDPGQGLRLIYYSQIVNDFQKGDIAEGYSVSREKKESFPLTVTSAQKNPTAFYLCASSIGTGFGGYTFGSGTRLTVV.

The V call is TRBV7-2, the J call TRBJ1-2; TRBD1 is a possible D gene (5 bases). Trimming took off 5 bases at V and 4 bases at J, with 11 bases between the two ends. Germline assignment: CDR1 SGHTA and CDR2 FQGNSA. The CDR3 sequence is 13 residues long. DNA of the CDR3: TGTGCCAGCAGCCCTGGAAGGGGCTATGGCTACACCTTC. It translates to CASSPGRGYGYTF.

This chain uses TRBV4-2 with TRBJ2-7; tentative D call: TRBD1 (6 bases). V was pared by 0 bases and J by 3 bases, with 9 bases between. The germline CDR1 and CDR2 sequences are LGHNA and YNFKEQ. The CDR3 length is 14 residues. The DNA for the CDR3 is TGTGCCAGCAGCCAAGATGAAGGGGGCTACGAGCAGTACTTC. Translating it yields CASSQDEGGYEQYF.

The chain is built from TRBV10-3 and TRBJ2-3; 8 bases are shared with TRBD2. In germline, CDR1 is ENHRY, CDR2 SYGVKD. This CDR3 comprises 16 residues. The ends lost 0 bases at V and 2 bases at J; junction bases unmatched: 4. The CDR3, as DNA: TGTGCCATCAGTGAGTCATCGGGGGGGGCCACAGATACGCAGTATTTT. Translated: CAISESSGGATDTQYF.

The chain couples TRBV24-1 to TRBJ2-3; D unclear. Trimming cost V 0 bases and J 0 bases, with 6 bases left between them. CDR1 and CDR2 from the germline V gene are KGHDR and SFDVKD. The CDR3 is made up of 15 amino acids. The DNA of the CDR3 is TGTGCCACCAGTGATTTGCGGGTTAGCACAGATACGCAGTATTTT. Its protein product is CATSDLRVSTDTQYF.

The chain carries TRBV27 and TRBJ2-1; tentatively, D is TRBD1 (6 bases). The CDR3 has 12 amino acids. The germline CDR1 and CDR2 sequences are MNHEY and SMNVEV (reference sequence). V lost 5 bases, J lost 11 bases, and 13 bases lay in between. The chain's CDR3 is CASSANRDKQFF. The CDR3 DNA is TGTGCCAGCAGTGCGAACAGGGATAAGCAGTTCTTC.

This chain connects TRBV7-2 to TRBJ2-1; no definite D call. The CDR3 is made up of 15 amino acids. The germline V gene has CDR1 SGHTA and CDR2 FQGNSA. Trimming pared 6 bases from V and 0 bases from J, leaving 12 bases between. CDR3 loop: CASSGARSSYNEQFF. In DNA, the CDR3 is TGTGCCAGCAGTGGAGCGCGGAGCTCCTACAATGAGCAGTTCTTC.